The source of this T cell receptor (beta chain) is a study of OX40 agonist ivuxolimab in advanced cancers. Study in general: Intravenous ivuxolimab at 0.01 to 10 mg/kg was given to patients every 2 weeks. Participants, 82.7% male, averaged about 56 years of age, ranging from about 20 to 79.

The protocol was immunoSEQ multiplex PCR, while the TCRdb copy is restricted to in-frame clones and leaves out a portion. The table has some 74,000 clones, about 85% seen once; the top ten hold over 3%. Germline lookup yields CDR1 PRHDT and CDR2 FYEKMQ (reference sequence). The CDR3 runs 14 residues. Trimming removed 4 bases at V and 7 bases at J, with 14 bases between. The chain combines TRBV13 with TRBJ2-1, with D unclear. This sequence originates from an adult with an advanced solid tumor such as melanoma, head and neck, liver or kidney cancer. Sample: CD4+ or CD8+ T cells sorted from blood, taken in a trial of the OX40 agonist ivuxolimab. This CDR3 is CASSSALRLNEQFF. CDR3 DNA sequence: TGTGCCAGCAGCTCGGCTCTTCGCCTTAATGAGCAGTTCTTC.